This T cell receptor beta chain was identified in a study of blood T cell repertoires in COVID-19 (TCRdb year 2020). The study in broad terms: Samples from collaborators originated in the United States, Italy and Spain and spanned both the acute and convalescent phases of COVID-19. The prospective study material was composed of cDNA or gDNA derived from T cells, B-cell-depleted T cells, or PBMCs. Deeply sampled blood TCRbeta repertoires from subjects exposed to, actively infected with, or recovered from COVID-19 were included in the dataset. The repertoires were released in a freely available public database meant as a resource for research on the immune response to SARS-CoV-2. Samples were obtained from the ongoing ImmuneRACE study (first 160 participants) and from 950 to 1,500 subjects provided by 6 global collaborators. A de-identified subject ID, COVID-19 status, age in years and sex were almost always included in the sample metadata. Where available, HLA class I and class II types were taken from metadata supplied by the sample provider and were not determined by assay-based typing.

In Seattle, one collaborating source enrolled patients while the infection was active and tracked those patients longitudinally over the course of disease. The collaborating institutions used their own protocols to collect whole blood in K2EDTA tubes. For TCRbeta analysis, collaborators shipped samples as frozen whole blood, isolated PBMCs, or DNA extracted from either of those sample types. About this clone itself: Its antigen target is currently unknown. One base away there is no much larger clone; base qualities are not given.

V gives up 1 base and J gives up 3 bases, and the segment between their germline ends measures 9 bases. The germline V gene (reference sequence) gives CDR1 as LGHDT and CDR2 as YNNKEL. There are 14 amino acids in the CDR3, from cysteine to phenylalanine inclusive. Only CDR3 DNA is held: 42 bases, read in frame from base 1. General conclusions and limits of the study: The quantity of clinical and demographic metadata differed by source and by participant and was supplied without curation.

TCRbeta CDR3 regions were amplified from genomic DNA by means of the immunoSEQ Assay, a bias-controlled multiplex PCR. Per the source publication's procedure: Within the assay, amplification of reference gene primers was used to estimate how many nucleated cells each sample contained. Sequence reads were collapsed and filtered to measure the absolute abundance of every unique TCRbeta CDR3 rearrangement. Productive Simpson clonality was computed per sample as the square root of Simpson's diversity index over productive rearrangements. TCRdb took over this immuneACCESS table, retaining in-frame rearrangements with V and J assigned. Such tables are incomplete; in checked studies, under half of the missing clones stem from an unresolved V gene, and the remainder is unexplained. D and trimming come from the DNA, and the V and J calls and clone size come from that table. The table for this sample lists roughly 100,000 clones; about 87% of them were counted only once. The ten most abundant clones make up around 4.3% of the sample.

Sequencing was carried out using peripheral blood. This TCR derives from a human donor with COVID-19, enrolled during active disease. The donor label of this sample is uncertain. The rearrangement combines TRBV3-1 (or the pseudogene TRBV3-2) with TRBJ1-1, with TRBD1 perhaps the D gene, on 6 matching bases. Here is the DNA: TGTGCCAGCAGCCAAGGTCCAGGGGACACTGAAGCTTTCTTT. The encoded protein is CASSQGPGDTEAFF.